This T cell receptor beta chain was profiled in a study of blood T cell repertoires in COVID-19. For the study at large: The analysed material was cDNA or gDNA that came from T cells, B-cell-depleted T cells, or PBMCs.

CDR3 length equals 17 residues. The germline gives CDR1 SGHVS, CDR2 FQNEAQ. V lost 1 base and J lost 1; bases outside the gene matches: 5. This clone was observed a single time. Only in-frame clones appear in the TCRdb table, and some are missing; sequencing was by immunoSEQ multiplex PCR. The profile shows 150,000 to 200,000 clones, roughly 87% of them singletons. This TCR came from a woman between 45 and 65 years old with acute or convalescent COVID-19. The chain has TRBV7-8 and TRBJ2-2; 8 bases are shared with TRBD1. Sample: peripheral blood. CDR3 in DNA: TGTGCCAGCAGCTTAGTAGGAGGGACAGGGAACACCGGGGAGCTGTTTTTT. This codes for CASSLVGGTGNTGELFF. Together with reference TRBV7-8 and TRBJ2-2, the CDR3 gives the full variable domain: GAGVSQSPRYKVAKRGQDVALRCDPISGHVSLFWYQQALGQGPEFLTYFQNEAQLDKSGLPSDRFFAERPEGSVSTLKIQRTQQEDSAVYLCASSLVGGTGNTGELFFGEGSRLTVL.